Shown below are 6 T cell receptor beta chains from a single sample sequenced in a study of PD-L1 blockade in urothelial cancer. Time point reported: peripheral blood 6 weeks after treatment start. Sequencing was performed with immunoSEQ multiplex PCR; in TCRdb, only in-frame clones are kept and a portion is missing. Of about 110,000 clones listed, approximately 89% were seen once; the top ten hold around 3.7%. Material: PBMCs, obtained around atezolizumab (anti-PD-L1) treatment. All receptors come from a man aged 55 to 70 with urothelial cancer.

The chain links TRBV6-1 to TRBJ2-7, with TRBD2 matching over 7 bases. Germline V gene lookup returns CDR1 MNHNS and CDR2 SASEGT. V lost 3 bases to trimming and J lost 0 bases; unmatched junction nucleotides: 2. The CDR3 has 14 amino acids. CDR3 residues: CASSEGGSSYEQYF. The CDR3 DNA is TGTGCCAGCAGTGAGGGGGGGAGCTCCTACGAGCAGTACTTC.

The gene calls are TRBV29-1 and TRBJ2-2, with D perhaps matching TRBD1 (5 bases). Germline loops: CDR1 SQVTM, CDR2 ANQGSEA. The CDR3 extends over 11 amino acids. V shed 8 bases and J shed 6 bases, with 10 bases lying between them. As DNA, the CDR3 is TGCAGCACCAGACAGTCCGGGGAGCTGTTTTTT. It encodes CSTRQSGELFF.

The chain joins TRBV2 to TRBJ2-7, with 7 bases that match TRBD2. Germline V lookup: CDR1 SNHLY, CDR2 FYNNEI. The CDR3 is made up of 14 amino acids. J gave up 5 bases and V 7 bases, and 11 bases lay outside the gene matches. CDR3 amino acids: CASISGGSVDEQYF. The CDR3 DNA is TGTGCCAGCATATCGGGCGGGAGCGTCGACGAGCAGTACTTC.

The chain combines TRBV5-1 with TRBJ2-7; D perhaps matches TRBD1 (5 bases). Deletions cut 0 bases from V and 5 bases from J, with 9 bases between. CDR1 is SGHRS, CDR2 YFSETQ, per germline. The CDR3 covers 13 residues. This CDR3 reads CASSLGREDEQYF. DNA for the CDR3: TGCGCCAGCAGCTTGGGCAGGGAAGACGAGCAGTACTTC.

This sequence joins TRBV6-5 and TRBJ1-2, with D unresolved. This CDR3 has 13 residues. V lost 0 bases and J 7 bases, leaving 9 bases between the germline ends. Germline CDR1 is MNHEY and CDR2 is SVGAGI. CDR3 loop: CASSYSSSGGYTF. CDR3 in DNA: TGTGCCAGCAGTTACTCGTCAAGCGGTGGCTACACCTTC.

The CDR3 DNA follows: TGTGCCAGTAGTCTCTTCCCGGGACAGGGTGTGAGTGGCTACACCTTC. It specifies CASSLFPGQGVSGYTF. The J gene is TRBJ1-2, the V gene TRBV19; TRBD1 aligns across 9 bases. Trimming removed 5 bases from V and 7 bases from J; junction bases left unmatched: 14. Per germline, CDR1 LNHDA and CDR2 SQIVND (reference sequence). This CDR3 contains 16 residues.